Presented here are 8 T cell receptor beta chains from one specimen sequenced in a study of blood T cell repertoires in COVID-19. Profiling relied on immunoSEQ multiplex PCR, and the TCRdb table lists in-frame clones only, not all of them. Here the sample spans around 250,000 clones, around nine tenths being singletons. The sample consisted of peripheral blood. The receptors were sampled from a woman in her seventies with COVID-19, enrolled during active disease.

The gene calls are TRBV18 and TRBJ1-2; 9 nucleotides align to TRBD1. Germline assignment: CDR1 KGHSH and CDR2 LQKENI. The CDR3 is 15 amino acids. Unmatched junction bases numbered 2, after V lost 3 bases and J lost 0 bases. CDR3 in amino acids: CASSPRTGANYGYTF. CDR3 sequence (DNA): TGTGCCAGCTCACCTCGGACAGGGGCTAACTATGGCTACACCTTC.

The V and J genes are TRBV5-1 and TRBJ2-5; a weak D match, TRBD2 (6 bases). The CDR3 runs 14 residues. Trimming removed 0 bases at V and 1 base at J, with 7 bases between. Germline CDR1 reads SGHRS; CDR2 reads YFSETQ. For the CDR3, the DNA is TGCGCCAGCAGCTTGGTGGGGGGCCAAGAGACCCAGTACTTC. This translates into CASSLVGGQETQYF.

This chain connects TRBV5-8 to TRBJ2-1; possible D gene TRBD1, 5 bases. The CDR3 has 19 residues. Looked up from germline, CDR1 is SGHTS and CDR2 is YDEGEE. V gave up 8 bases and J gave up 1 base, with 28 bases separating them. The CDR3 loop is CASLELTAPTLISYNEQFF. The CDR3 DNA reads as TGTGCCAGTTTGGAATTGACAGCCCCTACCCTTATATCCTACAATGAGCAGTTCTTC.

CDR3 in DNA: TGTGCCAGCAGACAATTAGCGTCCTACGAGCAGTACTTC. Translation: CASRQLASYEQYF. J is TRBJ2-7 and V is TRBV7-9; D may be TRBD2 (5 bases). V dropped 6 bases and J dropped 1 base, with 10 bases sitting between them. The CDR3 extends over 13 amino acids. CDR1 SEHNR and CDR2 FQNEAQ come from the germline V gene (reference sequence).

This chain's CDR3 is CASSDLRGPVYGYTF. The CDR3 nucleotides are TGTGCCAGCAGCGATCTCAGGGGGCCTGTATATGGCTACACCTTC. This chain connects TRBV2 to TRBJ1-2; TRBD1 matches 8 bases. The V gene's germline CDR1 is SNHLY and CDR2 FYNNEI. After removal of 6 bases from V and 5 bases from J, the junction contained 11 bases not matched to a gene. The CDR3 has 15 amino acids.

The rearrangement joins TRBV6-5 to TRBJ2-7, with 11 bases aligning to TRBD2. This CDR3 contains 13 residues. V lost 5 bases to trimming and J lost 3 bases; unmatched junction nucleotides: 0. Germline V lookup: CDR1 MNHEY, CDR2 SVGAGI. As DNA, the CDR3 is TGTGCCAGCAGTACTAGCGGGAGCTACGAGCAGTACTTC. Protein: CASSTSGSYEQYF.

This clone showed up just a few times. The sample carries other DNA sequences with the same CDR3. The rearrangement joins TRBV28 to TRBJ1-2; D not resolved. The V gene lost 3 bases and the J gene lost 5 bases, with 7 bases spanning the gap. The CDR3 is 12 amino acids. Per germline, CDR1 MDHEN and CDR2 SYDVKM. Written as DNA, the CDR3 is TGTGCCAGCAGTTTGGTCGGGTATGGCTACACCTTC. It is translated as CASSLVGYGYTF.

The chain couples TRBV6-5 to TRBJ2-1; unclear D gene. The CDR3 has 11 amino acids. Trimming took 7 bases from V and 4 from J, leaving 5 bases between them. Germline loops: CDR1 MNHEY, CDR2 SVGAGI. The CDR3 sequence is CASTVYNEQFF. In DNA form, the CDR3 reads TGTGCCAGCACGGTGTACAATGAGCAGTTCTTC.